These 21 T cell receptor beta chains originate from one sample sequenced in a study of T cell repertoires in cytomegalovirus infection. MiXCR, applied by TCRdb to the reads, yields one record per CDR3 protein. The sample yields around 140,000 distinct CDR3 sequences, under 8% seen once. The sample was PBMCs. All receptors come from a human donor in good health (CMV status not recorded). Some clones in this sample may be carry-over from other donors' samples.

Ten or more counts support this clonotype. The V call is TRBV7-2, the J call TRBJ2-1; 7 nucleotides line up with TRBD2. Trimming took 5 bases from V and 2 from J; bases not matched to a gene: 15. The CDR3 spans 18 residues. Germline values: CDR1 SGHTA, CDR2 FQGNSA. CDR3 sequence (DNA): TGTGCCAGCAGCCCCGCCGTGTGGCGGGGGATCCCCTACAATGAGCAGTTCTTC. This sequence encodes CASSPAVWRGIPYNEQFF.

This clonotype was seen many times. This chain joins TRBV7-8 and TRBJ2-5; D ambiguous. This CDR3 region has 15 residues. Germline V CDR1 and CDR2: SGHVS, FQNEAQ. The V gene lost 1 base and the J gene lost 1 base, with 10 bases spanning the gap. As DNA, the CDR3 is TGTGCCAGCAGCTTAGTTCGAGCCGGCCAAGAGACCCAGTACTTC. Protein sequence: CASSLVRAGQETQYF.

In this sample, this clonotype turned up many times. The chain couples TRBV7-2 to TRBJ2-7; D is undetermined. This CDR3 region has 15 residues. Germline values: CDR1 SGHTA, CDR2 FQGNSA. Trimming cost V 4 bases and J 2 bases, with 15 bases left between them. The CDR3 DNA reads as TGTGCCAGCAGCTCCGACACCCACCTAGCCTACGAGCAGTACTTC. It codes for CASSSDTHLAYEQYF.

This clonotype was recorded many times. The gene calls are TRBV15 and TRBJ2-2; 10 bases are a match to TRBD1. With V trimmed by 5 bases and J by 10 bases, 10 bases remained unmatched. The V gene's germline CDR1 is LNHNV and CDR2 YYDKDF (reference sequence). The CDR3 spans 15 residues. CDR3 in amino acids: CATSRFRDRGMELFF. The CDR3 DNA sequence: TGTGCCACCAGCCGATTCCGGGACAGGGGTATGGAGCTGTTTTTT. The full variable domain, with the rest looked up from reference TRBV15 and TRBJ2-2, is DAMVIQNPRYQVTQFGKPVTLSCSQTLNHNVMYWYQQKSSQAPKLLFHYYDKDFNNEADTPDNFQSRRPNTSFCFLDIRSPGLGDTAMYLCATSRFRDRGMELFFGEGSRLTVL.

This clonotype was picked up many times. The chain couples TRBV6-2 or TRBV6-3 to TRBJ2-2, with 7 positions matching TRBD2. The CDR3 length is 15 residues. CDR1 MNHEY and CDR2 SVGEGT come from the germline V gene. J was trimmed by 1 base and V by 7 bases; bases with no gene match: 6. The CDR3 DNA sequence: TGTGCCAGCACTCGAAGCGGGGTGAACACCGGGGAGCTGTTTTTT. Its translation is CASTRSGVNTGELFF.

This clonotype showed up just a few times. This chain connects TRBV20-1 to TRBJ2-5; 9 bases line up with TRBD2. This CDR3 is built from 15 residues. The V gene's germline CDR1 is DFQATT and CDR2 SNEGSKA (reference sequence). Trimming took 0 bases from V and 5 from J; bases not matched to a gene: 7. CDR3 in amino acids: CSARDDSGGMETQYF. For the CDR3, the DNA is TGCAGTGCTAGAGACGATAGCGGGGGCATGGAGACCCAGTACTTC.

The table lists this clonotype with many counts. The V gene is TRBV12-3 or TRBV12-4, the J gene TRBJ2-1; TRBD1 might be the D (6 bases). Trimming stripped 8 bases from V and 2 bases from J, with 13 bases between. There are 14 residues in the CDR3. CDR3 sequence: CASADRPTYNEQFF. The CDR3 nucleotides read TGTGCCAGCGCGGACAGACCGACCTACAATGAGCAGTTCTTC.

This clonotype showed up many times. The rearrangement links TRBV6-2 or TRBV6-3 to TRBJ1-5; 8 positions match TRBD1. Germline-derived CDR1 and CDR2 are MNHEY and SVGEGT. The ends lost 0 bases at V and 6 bases at J; junction bases unmatched: 13. There are 18 residues in the CDR3. The CDR3 bases are TGTGCCAGCAGTTACTCGCCTTACAGGGGGTCGGGGATTCAGCCCCAGCATTTT. Translated, it gives CASSYSPYRGSGIQPQHF.

V gene TRBV12-3 or TRBV12-4 combines with J gene TRBJ2-5; 10 bases agree with TRBD1. The junction had 6 bases not matched to a gene; V was cut back by 6 bases and J by 5 bases. The CDR3 is 14 residues long. CDR3 residues: CASRWTGGMETQYF. The DNA of the CDR3 is TGTGCCAGCAGGTGGACAGGGGGTATGGAGACCCAGTACTTC.

As for this clonotype: Since a much larger clone is just one base distant, this may be a read error. The gene calls are TRBV7-3 and TRBJ2-2, with D unclear. V lost 5 bases, J lost 6 bases, and 13 bases lay in between. The CDR3 runs to 14 residues. Per germline, CDR1 SGHTA and CDR2 FQGTGA. This CDR3 reads CASSAFPAAGELFF. For the CDR3, the DNA is TGTGCCAGCAGCGCGTTCCCAGCTGCCGGGGAGCTGTTTTTT. Supplemented by reference TRBV7-3 and TRBJ2-2, the full variable domain reads GAGVSQTPSNKVTEKGKYVELRCDPISGHTALYWYRQSLGQGPEFLIYFQGTGAADDSGLPNDRFFAVRPEGSVSTLKIQRTERGDSAVYLCASSAFPAAGELFFGEGSRLTVL.

Regarding this clonotype: A much larger clone differs by one base, so this may be a read error. V is TRBV7-2 and J is TRBJ2-5; D is tentatively TRBD1 or TRBD2 (5 bases each). The CDR3 is 14 amino acids. CDR1 and CDR2 from the germline V gene are SGHTA and FQGNSA. The CDR3 region is CASSLGFTDGTQHF. Written as DNA, the CDR3 is TGTGCCAGCAGCTTGGGATTTACAGACGGGACCCAGCACTTC. The whole variable domain, filled in from reference TRBV7-2 and TRBJ2-5, reads GAGVSQSPSNKVTEKGKDVELRCDPISGHTALYWYRQSLGQGLEFLIYFQGNSAPDKSGLPSDRFSAERTGGSVSTLTIQRTQQEDSAVYLCASSLGFTDGTQHFGPGTRLLVL.

This clonotype showed up many times. The genes are TRBV7-9 and TRBJ2-1; TRBD2 agrees at 9 bases. Germline CDR1 SEHNR, CDR2 FQNEAQ (reference sequence). V trimming: 5 bases; J trimming: 7 bases; junction bases outside the gene matches: 12. The CDR3 loop spans 16 amino acids. Written as DNA, the CDR3 is TGTGCCAGCAGCCAAAATAGCGGGGGCGGAGGTAATGAGCAGTTCTTC. Amino acid sequence: CASSQNSGGGGNEQFF.

The sample holds many counts of this clonotype. The chain employs TRBV7-9 and TRBJ2-5; D unclear. This CDR3 is 12 amino acids long. V dropped 5 bases and J dropped 1 base, with 5 bases sitting between them. The germline V gene has CDR1 SEHNR and CDR2 FQNEAQ (reference sequence). CDR3 loop: CASSHLQETQYF. The CDR3 coding sequence is TGTGCCAGCAGCCATCTCCAAGAGACCCAGTACTTC.

At least ten counts were recorded for this clonotype. The genes are TRBV7-2 and TRBJ2-2, with TRBD2 matching 7 bases. The J segment lost 2 bases and the V segment lost 3 bases, leaving 9 bases of the junction unmatched. The CDR3 loop spans 17 amino acids. Germline V gives CDR1 SGHTA, CDR2 FQGNSA. The CDR3 here is CASSFPSSGENTGELFF. The CDR3 coding sequence is TGTGCCAGCAGCTTCCCATCCAGCGGGGAAAACACCGGGGAGCTGTTTTTT. The whole variable domain, remainder taken from reference TRBV7-2 and TRBJ2-2, is GAGVSQSPSNKVTEKGKDVELRCDPISGHTALYWYRQSLGQGLEFLIYFQGNSAPDKSGLPSDRFSAERTGGSVSTLTIQRTQQEDSAVYLCASSFPSSGENTGELFFGEGSRLTVL.

The V and J genes are TRBV3-1 and TRBJ1-1, with D uncertain. Germline V CDR1 and CDR2: LGHDT, YNNKEL (reference sequence). This CDR3 has 14 residues. Trimming removed 4 bases at V and 6 bases at J, with 15 bases between. The CDR3, as DNA: TGTGCCAGCAGCCCTCCGACCCTACGCTCTGAAGCTTTCTTT. Amino acids: CASSPPTLRSEAFF.

There are many counts of this clonotype. The V gene is TRBV7-3, the J gene TRBJ2-5; TRBD1 aligns across 8 bases. V lost 5 bases, J lost 4 bases, and 3 bases stayed unmatched. This CDR3 has 13 residues. Per germline, CDR1 SGHTA and CDR2 FQGTGA. CDR3 in amino acids: CASSRGQGETQYF. CDR3 nucleotide sequence: TGTGCCAGCAGCCGCGGACAGGGAGAGACCCAGTACTTC.

Note on this clonotype: The junction does not match germline at one end; this may be a read error. The genes are TRBV5-3 and TRBJ1-1; D remains unclear. TRBV5-3 is an open reading frame, and its role is uncertain. The CDR3 is 14 residues long. The CDR3 loop is CASSFSGSNPEAFF. CDR3 nucleotide sequence: TGTGCCAGCAGCTTTTCAGGATCGAACCCTGAAGCTTTTTTT.

This clonotype was detected many times. The V gene is TRBV7-8, the J gene TRBJ1-5; the match to TRBD1 covers 7 bases. V was clipped by 1 base and J by 3 bases; unmatched bases: 6. Germline-derived CDR1 and CDR2 are SGHVS and FQNEAQ. This CDR3 region has 16 residues. CDR3 sequence: CASSLEVRGFNQPQHF. CDR3 sequence (DNA): TGTGCCAGCAGCTTAGAGGTCAGGGGGTTCAATCAGCCCCAGCATTTT.

This clonotype was counted at least ten times. The genes are TRBV7-2 and TRBJ1-1, with a possible D match to TRBD1 (6 bases). This CDR3 has 15 amino acids. Deletions cut 7 bases from V and 1 base from J, with 16 bases between. The germline V gene has CDR1 SGHTA and CDR2 FQGNSA. The CDR3: CASTQKGGGNTEAFF. Written as DNA, the CDR3 is TGTGCCAGCACCCAGAAGGGGGGGGGGAACACTGAAGCTTTCTTT.

A remark on this clonotype: A much larger clonotype is one base distant, so this may be a read error. DNA of the CDR3: TGTGCTAGTGGTTTGGTAGGGTTCAGGTCGAGCAATCAGCCCCAGTATTTT. Amino acids: CASGLVGFRSSNQPQYF. The chain links TRBV12-5 to TRBJ1-5; D remains ambiguous. Matching the DNA end better, TRBJ2-3 makes the J call doubtful. Germline CDR1 and CDR2: LGHNT and FRNRAP. CDR3 length: 17 residues.

The chain carries TRBV29-1 and TRBJ2-1, with a weak D call TRBD2 (7 bases). The CDR3 totals 16 residues. Germline CDR1 and CDR2: SQVTM and ANQGSEA. V lost 7 bases to trimming and J lost 8 bases, with 27 bases between them. The CDR3 spells CSAARGGGQGRDEQFF. CDR3 nucleotide sequence: TGCAGCGCCGCAAGGGGCGGGGGCCAGGGGAGGGATGAGCAGTTCTTC.